These 30 T cell receptor beta chains were all obtained from the same sample, sequenced in a study of cytomegalovirus exposure and HLA in healthy donors. The PCR made use of 60 Vbeta and 13 Jbeta primers. The data were produced by immunoSEQ multiplex PCR, yet TCRdb's version contains in-frame clones alone and is incomplete. This table holds about 120,000 clones, 60% to 85% found once. The sequencing input was PBMCs. The source is a woman between 40 and 50 years old in good health and CMV-seropositive.

This clone has more than one count but fewer than ten. The chain couples TRBV7-8 to TRBJ2-4, with 11 bases that match TRBD1. Germline-derived CDR1 and CDR2 are SGHVS and FQNEAQ. The CDR3 consists of 14 residues. The J segment lost 9 bases and the V segment lost 5 bases, leaving 6 bases of the junction unmatched. CDR3: CASSQGTGGTIQYF. As DNA, the CDR3 is TGTGCCAGCAGCCAGGGGACAGGGGGGACCATTCAGTACTTC.

The J gene is TRBJ2-5, the V gene TRBV7-6, with 12 bases that match TRBD2. The trim removed 2 bases at V and 5 bases at J, leaving 18 bases unmatched. CDR3 length equals 20 residues. Germline V gene lookup returns CDR1 SGHVS and CDR2 FNYEAQ. The CDR3 DNA sequence: TGTGCCAGCAGCTTAATAACGCCTAGCGGGAGGGCCGGCGGTGGGGAGACCCAGTACTTC. Translated: CASSLITPSGRAGGGETQYF.

The V gene is TRBV7-9, the J gene TRBJ1-1; no clear D gene. This CDR3 comprises 14 residues. Per germline, CDR1 SEHNR and CDR2 FQNEAQ (reference sequence). Trimming left V 4 bases short and J 6 bases short, with 15 bases between. The DNA for the CDR3 is TGTGCCAGCAGCTCGCAGGACGGGAGCCCTGAAGCTTTCTTT. It encodes CASSSQDGSPEAFF.

V is TRBV30 and J is TRBJ2-1; tentatively, D is TRBD2 (6 bases). The CDR3 spans 13 residues. The V and J ends lost 0 bases and 10 bases respectively, with 13 bases between them. Germline V CDR1 and CDR2: GTSNPN, SVGIG (reference sequence). The CDR3, as DNA: TGTGCCTGGAGTGTTTTGCGGGGCGGAGAGCAGTTCTTC. Protein product: CAWSVLRGGEQFF. Supplemented by reference TRBV30 and TRBJ2-1, the full variable domain reads SQTIHQWPATLVQPVGSPLSLECTVEGTSNPNLYWYRQAAGRGLQLLFYSVGIGQISSEVPQNLSASRPQDRQFILSSKKLLLSDSGFYLCAWSVLRGGEQFFGPGTRLTVL.

This clone was recorded once. One end of the junction is discordant with germline, which a read error may explain. This sample includes further DNA sequences coding for the same CDR3. J is TRBJ2-5 and V is TRBV5-8; 9 bases are shared with TRBD1. This CDR3 has 16 residues. CDR1 and CDR2 (germline): SGHTS, YDEGEE. CDR3 in amino acids: CASSLGDRVYQETQYF. The CDR3, as DNA: TGTGCCAGCAGCTTGGGGGACAGGGTGTACCAAGAGACTCAGTACTTC.

The chain combines TRBV27 with TRBJ2-7; D not certain. Germline V gene sequence: CDR1 MNHEY, CDR2 SMNVEV (reference sequence). V dropped 5 bases and J dropped 6 bases, with 20 bases sitting between them. This CDR3 region has 15 residues. The CDR3 spells CASSPAPGGGFEQYF. The DNA of the CDR3 is TGTGCCAGCAGTCCCGCCCCGGGTGGTGGATTCGAGCAGTACTTC.

This clone has only a few counts. V and J are TRBV9 and TRBJ2-7, with D perhaps TRBD2 (5 bases). The germline V gene encodes CDR1 SGDLS and CDR2 YYNGEE. The CDR3 totals 16 residues. The V gene lost 3 bases and the J gene lost 1 base, with 17 bases spanning the gap. The CDR3 DNA reads as TGTGCCAGCAGCGAGGGAGTTGGGGTCGTTTCCTACGAGCAGTACTTC. Amino acids: CASSEGVGVVSYEQYF.

This chain links TRBV28 with TRBJ1-2; 7 nucleotides line up with TRBD1. Germline V lookup: CDR1 MDHEN, CDR2 SYDVKM. This CDR3 is 13 amino acids long. The trim removed 6 bases at V and 7 bases at J, leaving 8 bases unmatched. The CDR3 reads CASSRRPGGGYTF. As DNA, the CDR3 is TGTGCCAGCAGCCGACGCCCAGGGGGTGGCTACACCTTC.

This clone was counted only a few times. The sample contains more than one DNA sequence encoding this CDR3. The chain combines TRBV28 with TRBJ2-7, with D maybe TRBD1 (5 bases). Per germline, CDR1 MDHEN and CDR2 SYDVKM. Trimming stripped 2 bases from V and 4 bases from J, with 9 bases between. This CDR3 spans 13 amino acids. CDR3 nucleotides: TGTGCCAGCAGTTTAGGCAGGGATTACGAGCAGTACTTC. Translation gives CASSLGRDYEQYF. The whole variable domain, filled in from reference TRBV28 and TRBJ2-7, reads DVKVTQSSRYLVKRTGEKVFLECVQDMDHENMFWYRQDPGLGLRLIYFSYDVKMKEKGDIPEGYSVSREKKERFSLILESASTNQTSMYLCASSLGRDYEQYFGPGTRLTVT.

The J gene is TRBJ2-5, the V gene TRBV6-6, with D maybe TRBD1 (6 bases). This CDR3 contains 14 residues. Trimming pared 2 bases from V and 2 bases from J, leaving 9 bases between. Germline V gene sequence: CDR1 MNHNY, CDR2 SVGAGI (reference sequence). The DNA of the CDR3 is TGTGCCAGCAGTTACGGGACAACGCAAGAGACCCAGTACTTC. It is translated as CASSYGTTQETQYF.

This clone showed up just once. The chain recombines TRBV6-1 with TRBJ1-1; 7 bases fit TRBD1. CDR3 length equals 14 residues. CDR1 and CDR2 from the germline V gene are MNHNS and SASEGT. Trimming removed 7 bases from V and 0 bases from J; junction bases left unmatched: 5. CDR3 protein: CASILQGLNTEAFF. The CDR3, as DNA: TGTGCCAGCATTCTACAGGGGTTGAACACTGAAGCTTTCTTT.

This chain uses TRBV19 with TRBJ1-5, with 8 bases matching TRBD1. The CDR3 loop spans 16 amino acids. The J segment lost 9 bases and the V segment lost 6 bases, leaving 16 bases of the junction unmatched. Per germline, CDR1 LNHDA and CDR2 SQIVND (reference sequence). Here the CDR3 DNA reads TGTGCCAGTAGCAAAAACCCCCTCGGACAGGGCGGGCCCCAGCATTTT. It encodes CASSKNPLGQGGPQHF.

As regards this clone: This CDR3 is also generated by other DNA sequences in the sample. The genes are TRBV29-1 and TRBJ1-3; TRBD1 matches at 8 bases. Germline CDR1 SQVTM, CDR2 ANQGSEA. This CDR3 region has 14 residues. The junction had 4 bases not matched to a gene; V was cut back by 3 bases and J by 3 bases. The CDR3 DNA is TGCAGCGTTGACGGACAGGGCGGTGGAAACACCATATATTTT. It encodes CSVDGQGGGNTIYF.

V and J are TRBV7-9 and TRBJ2-1; 9 positions match TRBD2. V shed 3 bases and J 1 base; nucleotides not matched to a gene: 4. Germline values: CDR1 SEHNR, CDR2 FQNEAQ (reference sequence). This CDR3 comprises 16 residues. In DNA, the CDR3 is TGTGCCAGCAGCTTGCCTAGCGGGAAATCCTACAATGAGCAGTTCTTC. It encodes CASSLPSGKSYNEQFF.

This chain links TRBV27 with TRBJ2-7, with a possible D match to TRBD1 (6 bases). Germline lookup yields CDR1 MNHEY and CDR2 SMNVEV (reference sequence). The CDR3 covers 13 residues. Deletions cut 8 bases from V and 2 bases from J, with 13 bases between. The CDR3 bases are TGTGCCAGCGGCGAGGCAGGGGCCTACGAGCAGTACTTC. This encodes CASGEAGAYEQYF.

This clone appeared a single time. This chain connects TRBV5-1 to TRBJ1-3; tentatively, D is TRBD1 (5 bases). V dropped 0 bases and J dropped 4 bases, with 17 bases sitting between them. This CDR3 region has 17 residues. Germline V gene data show CDR1 as SGHRS and CDR2 as YFSETQ. The CDR3 here is CASSLGWRQSQGNTIYF. The CDR3 nucleotides are TGCGCCAGCAGCTTGGGCTGGAGACAGAGCCAAGGAAACACCATATATTTT. Together with reference TRBV5-1 and TRBJ1-3, the CDR3 gives the full variable domain: KAGVTQTPRYLIKTRGQQVTLSCSPISGHRSVSWYQQTPGQGLQFLFEYFSETQRNKGNFPGRFSGRQFSNSRSEMNVSTLELGDSALYLCASSLGWRQSQGNTIYFGEGSWLTVV.

V and J are TRBV30 and TRBJ2-1; 7 bases align to TRBD2. The CDR3 has 14 amino acids. Germline V gene data show CDR1 as GTSNPN and CDR2 as SVGIG (reference sequence). J lost 7 bases, V lost 0 bases, and 6 bases had no gene match. CDR3 sequence reads: CAWSVGGGLNEQFF. The CDR3 region has the DNA TGTGCCTGGAGTGTTGGCGGGGGTTTAAATGAGCAGTTCTTC.

The V and J genes are TRBV11-3 and TRBJ2-1; possibly TRBD1 for D (6 bases). The CDR3 covers 14 residues. Deletions cut 3 bases from V and 4 bases from J, with 10 bases between. From germline, CDR1 is SGHNT and CDR2 YENEEA. CDR3 sequence (DNA): TGTGCCAGCAGCTTCGGACAGACGTACAATGAGCAGTTCTTC. This translates into CASSFGQTYNEQFF.

The chain carries TRBV5-4 and TRBJ2-7; 11 nucleotides agree with TRBD1. The germline V gene encodes CDR1 SGHNT and CDR2 YYREEE (reference sequence). CDR3 length: 15 amino acids. Germline trimming cut 4 bases from V and 3 bases from J; bases unmatched to any gene: 6. Here the CDR3 reads CASSPGTGGIYEQYF. The CDR3 DNA follows: TGTGCCAGCAGCCCTGGGACAGGGGGGATCTACGAGCAGTACTTC.

This chain joins TRBV7-2 and TRBJ1-2, with 10 nucleotides matching TRBD1. In germline, CDR1 is SGHTA, CDR2 FQGNSA. With V trimmed by 6 bases and J by 5 bases, 6 bases remained unmatched. This CDR3 has 14 amino acids. The CDR3 DNA reads TGTGCCAGCAGACTAGGGACAGGGGAATATGGCTACACCTTC. It encodes CASRLGTGEYGYTF.

This clone has just one count. V usage is TRBV7-9 and J usage is TRBJ2-2; 8 bases line up with TRBD1. The germline CDR1 and CDR2 sequences are SEHNR and FQNEAQ (reference sequence). CDR3 size: 15 residues. J was trimmed by 5 bases and V by 4 bases; bases with no gene match: 6. The CDR3 region has the DNA TGTGCCAGCAGCTCGGACAGGGCGGGAACCGGGGAGCTGTTTTTT. Amino acids: CASSSDRAGTGELFF.

The chain carries TRBV7-8 and TRBJ2-7; tentative D call: TRBD1 (6 bases). Germline lookup yields CDR1 SGHVS and CDR2 FQNEAQ. CDR3 size: 14 residues. Trimming left V 5 bases short and J 0 bases short, with 11 bases between. CDR3 region: CASSAQGISYEQYF. In DNA form, the CDR3 reads TGTGCCAGCAGCGCCCAGGGGATCTCCTACGAGCAGTACTTC.

The table lists this clone with a count of one. A junction end diverges from the germline sequence, so it may reflect a read error. The sample holds other DNA sequences that translate to the same CDR3. The chain couples TRBV6-5 to TRBJ1-1; 9 bases line up with TRBD1. The CDR3 contains 14 residues. CDR1 MNHEY and CDR2 SVGAGI come from the germline V gene. CDR3 nucleotide sequence: TGTGCCAGTAGTTACTCCGGACAGGGGCTTGAAGCTTTCTTT. Translated: CASSYSGQGLEAFF.

The chain combines TRBV19 with TRBJ2-5, with a possible D match to TRBD1 (5 bases). Germline V gene sequence: CDR1 LNHDA, CDR2 SQIVND (reference sequence). Deletions cut 3 bases from V and 4 bases from J, with 15 bases between. The CDR3 sequence is 15 residues long. The CDR3 DNA is TGTGCCAGTAGTATCTGGCAGGGTCTAAGAGAGACCCAGTACTTC. It specifies CASSIWQGLRETQYF.

The rearrangement joins TRBV25-1 to TRBJ1-1; D remains unclear. Germline V gene lookup returns CDR1 MGHDK and CDR2 SYGVNS. This CDR3 is built from 13 residues. Deletions cut 6 bases from V and 6 bases from J, with 14 bases between. The CDR3 DNA reads as TGTGCCAGCAGCGAGGCCTACTCGTCTGAAGCTTTCTTT. This sequence encodes CASSEAYSSEAFF.

J is TRBJ2-1 and V is TRBV7-9; 9 bases are a match to TRBD1. The germline CDR1 and CDR2 sequences are SEHNR and FQNEAQ (reference sequence). The trim removed 0 bases at V and 8 bases at J, leaving 11 bases unmatched. CDR3 length: 17 amino acids. The CDR3 spells CASSLAPGQGFLDEQFF. DNA of the CDR3: TGTGCCAGCAGCTTAGCTCCGGGACAGGGTTTTTTAGATGAGCAGTTCTTC.

The V call is TRBV7-9, the J call TRBJ1-4; TRBD1 matches at 8 bases. Germline V gene lookup returns CDR1 SEHNR and CDR2 FQNEAQ (reference sequence). This CDR3 is built from 17 residues. V lost 2 bases and J lost 6; bases outside the gene matches: 11. The CDR3 is CASSLFAGGDEDEKLFF. DNA of the CDR3: TGTGCCAGCAGCTTATTTGCAGGGGGCGACGAAGATGAAAAACTGTTTTTT. Full variable domain (remainder filled in from reference TRBV7-9 and TRBJ1-4): DTGVSQNPRHKITKRGQNVTFRCDPISEHNRLYWYRQTLGQGPEFLTYFQNEAQLEKSRLLSDRFSAERPKGSFSTLEIQRTEQGDSAMYLCASSLFAGGDEDEKLFFGSGTQLSVL.

The rearrangement joins TRBV7-9 to TRBJ2-2; weak D call: TRBD1 (6 bases). Trimming took 2 bases from V and 14 from J, leaving 21 bases between them. CDR3 size: 15 residues. Germline-derived CDR1 and CDR2 are SEHNR and FQNEAQ (reference sequence). Here the CDR3 reads CASSLLSRGPLELFF. Here the CDR3 DNA reads TGTGCCAGCAGCTTATTGTCCAGGGGACCTTTAGAACTGTTTTTT.

This clone occurred once. The chain carries TRBV19 and TRBJ1-6; TRBD1 is a possible D gene (5 bases). V was trimmed by 10 bases and J by 9 bases, leaving 13 bases between them. CDR1 and CDR2 (germline): LNHDA, SQIVND (reference sequence). The CDR3 has 12 residues. The CDR3 is CATRAPGSPLHF. The CDR3 DNA sequence: TGTGCCACCAGGGCTCCGGGTTCACCCCTCCACTTT.

The chain is built from TRBV18 and TRBJ2-7, with D hard to call. With 6 bases removed from V and 3 bases from J, the gap between germline ends came to 24 bases. The CDR3 runs to 17 residues. CDR1 and CDR2 from the germline V gene are KGHSH and LQKENI. CDR3 DNA: TGTGCCAGCTCCCTAAAGCAGCCCAACCGGGTCTTCTACGAGCAGTACTTC. Its translation is CASSLKQPNRVFYEQYF.